This passage covers 32 T cell receptor beta chains from one sample sequenced in a study of T cell responses to AZD1222 COVID-19 vaccine. TCRdb keeps only in-frame clones here, not all; method: immunoSEQ multiplex PCR. The sample lists 150,000 to 200,000 clones; about 89% were seen once. The material sequenced was peripheral blood, taken on day 0 of AZD1222 vaccination. These receptor sequences come from an adult in good health.

This clone was counted between two and nine times. The CDR3 protein is CASSFSGQAFSGNQPQHF. In DNA, the CDR3 is TGTGCCAGCAGCTTTTCGGGACAGGCGTTTTCGGGCAATCAGCCCCAGCATTTT. The chain is built from TRBV5-8 and TRBJ1-5; 8 bases fit TRBD1. Germline trimming cut 2 bases from V and 2 bases from J; bases unmatched to any gene: 12. The germline gives CDR1 SGHTS, CDR2 YDEGEE. The CDR3 length is 18 residues.

This clone showed up just once. The chain joins TRBV4-1 to TRBJ2-1, with D maybe TRBD2 (5 bases). Deletions cut 4 bases from V and 3 bases from J, with 16 bases between. The CDR3 sequence is 16 residues long. Germline CDR1 reads MGHRA; CDR2 reads YSYEKL. The CDR3 here is CASSLTPGLNYNEQFF. CDR3 DNA sequence: TGCGCCAGCAGCCTGACCCCCGGACTGAACTACAATGAGCAGTTCTTC.

This clone has just one count. The chain links TRBV6-5 to TRBJ1-3; the D is unclear. V shed 0 bases and J shed 4 bases, with 13 bases lying between them. This CDR3 contains 16 residues. CDR1 is MNHEY and CDR2 is SVGAGI in the germline V gene. The CDR3 here is CASSYSGGVEGNTIYF. The CDR3 nucleotides are TGTGCCAGCAGTTACTCGGGAGGCGTGGAGGGAAACACCATATATTTT.

The CDR3 coding sequence is TGTGCCAGCAGCCAAGATGGTGGACCCCAAGAGACCCAGTACTTC. Its translation is CASSQDGGPQETQYF. This chain joins TRBV4-2 and TRBJ2-5; no clear D gene. Germline CDR1 reads LGHNA; CDR2 reads YNFKEQ. The germline V and J ends were trimmed by 0 bases and 1 base, with 9 bases remaining between them. The length of the CDR3 is 15 residues.

The chain combines TRBV4-1 with TRBJ2-3; 7 positions match TRBD1. CDR1 is MGHRA and CDR2 is YSYEKL in the germline V gene. The CDR3 has 16 residues. V lost 3 bases, J lost 1 base, and 7 bases stayed unmatched. CDR3: CASSQHTGVGTDTQYF. CDR3 DNA: TGCGCCAGCAGCCAGCATACAGGGGTTGGCACAGATACGCAGTATTTT.

The chain links TRBV6-2 or TRBV6-3 to TRBJ1-1, with a tentative D call TRBD1 (5 bases). This CDR3 has 11 amino acids. The germline gives CDR1 MNHEY, CDR2 SVGEGT. Trimming removed 6 bases from V and 8 bases from J, with 10 bases in between. The CDR3 region has the DNA TGTGCCAGCAGCCCAGGGTGGGAAGCTTTCTTT. Translation gives CASSPGWEAFF.

CDR3 sequence (DNA): TGTGCCAGCAGCTCAGGGGGCGAAGAAGCTTTCTTT. Translation gives CASSSGGEEAFF. The chain has TRBV5-6 and TRBJ1-1; 8 positions match TRBD1. The CDR3 consists of 12 residues. The germline V gene encodes CDR1 SGHDT and CDR2 YYEEEE. Losses at the gene ends were 3 bases for V and 8 bases for J; bases not matched to a gene: 3.

The J gene is TRBJ1-3, the V gene TRBV6-2 or TRBV6-3, with D hard to call. The V gene's germline CDR1 is MNHEY and CDR2 SVGEGT. The V end was cut by 5 bases, the J end by 6 bases, with 14 bases between. This CDR3 comprises 14 residues. The CDR3 DNA sequence: TGTGCCAGCAGTCAGACGGGTCTGCTAAACACCATATATTTT. It encodes CASSQTGLLNTIYF.

The V call is TRBV6-5, the J call TRBJ1-1; 10 bases line up with TRBD1. Germline CDR1 MNHEY, CDR2 SVGAGI. J was trimmed by 4 bases and V by 6 bases; bases with no gene match: 8. This CDR3 contains 15 residues. The CDR3 sequence: CASRGDRGSFTEAFF. CDR3 coding DNA: TGTGCCAGCAGGGGGGACAGGGGTTCCTTCACTGAAGCTTTCTTT.

This rearrangement joins TRBV18 to TRBJ1-6, with no clear D. The V and J ends lost 3 bases and 10 bases respectively, with 10 bases between them. Looked up from germline, CDR1 is KGHSH and CDR2 is LQKENI. The CDR3 is 13 residues long. The CDR3 nucleotides read TGTGCCAGCTCACCGGGTGGGGAATCACCCCTCCACTTT. The encoded protein is CASSPGGESPLHF.

This chain connects TRBV7-9 to TRBJ1-1; maybe TRBD1 (6 bases). This CDR3 has 17 residues. CDR1 is SEHNR and CDR2 is FQNEAQ in the germline V gene (reference sequence). The V and J ends lost 5 bases and 2 bases respectively, with 21 bases between them. CDR3 DNA sequence: TGTGCCAGCAGCCCAATCGACCAACAGGGCCCTAACACTGAAGCTTTCTTT. Translating it yields CASSPIDQQGPNTEAFF.

The V and J genes are TRBV5-5 and TRBJ1-5, with a weak D call TRBD1 (6 bases). V was clipped by 3 bases and J by 0 bases, with 10 bases between them. The CDR3 is 15 residues long. Germline values: CDR1 SGHKS, CDR2 YYEKEE (reference sequence). This chain's CDR3 is CASSYRTDSNQPQHF. CDR3 DNA sequence: TGTGCCAGCAGCTACAGGACAGATAGCAATCAGCCCCAGCATTTT.

This rearrangement joins TRBV28 to TRBJ2-3, with D unclear. CDR1 is MDHEN, CDR2 SYDVKM, per germline. V gave up 7 bases and J gave up 4 bases, with 15 bases separating them. The CDR3 consists of 14 residues. The CDR3 is CASTDPPGADTQYF. The CDR3, as DNA: TGTGCCAGCACGGATCCCCCTGGGGCAGATACGCAGTATTTT.

The chain joins TRBV4-2 to TRBJ1-2, with D perhaps TRBD1 (5 bases). This CDR3 comprises 15 residues. V was clipped by 3 bases and J by 4 bases, with 15 bases between them. Germline V gene sequence: CDR1 LGHNA, CDR2 YNFKEQ. The CDR3 sequence is CASSQGVGSFYGYTF. DNA for the CDR3: TGTGCCAGCAGCCAGGGGGTAGGTTCGTTCTATGGCTACACCTTC.

The chain links TRBV6-6 to TRBJ1-5; 9 nucleotides align to TRBD1. The CDR3 contains 16 residues. The germline V gene encodes CDR1 MNHNY and CDR2 SVGAGI (reference sequence). J was trimmed by 5 bases and V by 5 bases; bases with no gene match: 10. The CDR3 nucleotides read TGTGCCAGCAGTCGAAAGACCCACAGGGGGCATCAGCCCCAGCATTTT. This translates into CASSRKTHRGHQPQHF.

Notes on this clone: One junction end disagrees with the germline gene, perhaps due to a read error. V is TRBV5-4 and J is TRBJ1-4, with no clear D. The CDR3 runs 14 residues. Germline lookup yields CDR1 SGHNT and CDR2 YYREEE (reference sequence). The CDR3 reads CASSLGGTSEKLFF. CDR3 in DNA: TGTGCCAGCAGCTTGGGGGGAACTAGTGAAAAACTGTTTTTT.

This clone was recorded only once. The chain combines TRBV29-1 with TRBJ2-5, with TRBD2 identical over 8 bases. This CDR3 is built from 16 residues. Germline assignment: CDR1 SQVTM and CDR2 ANQGSEA. Trimming took 4 bases from V and 1 from J; bases not matched to a gene: 11. The CDR3 DNA reads as TGCAGCGTTGCGCCCGCGGTAGCGGGGTCCCAAGAGACCCAGTACTTC. Translation: CSVAPAVAGSQETQYF.

V is TRBV9 and J is TRBJ2-5; D call uncertain. This CDR3 comprises 14 residues. Trimming stripped 0 bases from V and 5 bases from J, with 11 bases between. CDR1 is SGDLS and CDR2 is YYNGEE in the germline V gene. The CDR3 reads CASSVGMVRETQYF. As DNA, the CDR3 is TGTGCCAGCAGCGTAGGGATGGTGCGGGAGACCCAGTACTTC.

The rearrangement joins TRBV6-5 to TRBJ2-6, with 7 bases aligning to TRBD1. Germline assignment: CDR1 MNHEY and CDR2 SVGAGI. CDR3 size: 15 residues. Trimming removed 5 bases from V and 1 base from J; junction bases left unmatched: 2. In nucleotides, the CDR3 is TGTGCCAGCAGTCAGACAGGGTCTGGGGCCAACGTCCTGACTTTC. It codes for CASSQTGSGANVLTF.

The chain carries TRBV30 and TRBJ2-2; D uncertain. Germline loops: CDR1 GTSNPN, CDR2 SVGIG (reference sequence). The CDR3 sequence is 10 residues long. V shed 7 bases and J shed 4 bases, with 4 bases lying between them. The CDR3 loop is CASGTGELFF. The CDR3 nucleotides read TGTGCCTCGGGCACCGGGGAGCTGTTTTTT.

The gene calls are TRBV11-1 and TRBJ1-4; 7 nucleotides agree with TRBD1. The CDR3 runs to 12 residues. Germline V gene sequence: CDR1 SGHAT, CDR2 FQDESV (reference sequence). With 5 bases clipped from V and 14 bases from J, the junction kept 8 bases outside the gene matches. For the CDR3, the DNA is TGTGCCAGCAGCATTCGACAGGGTGTGCTGTTTTTT. This sequence encodes CASSIRQGVLFF.

This clone was found a few times. The rearrangement links TRBV19 to TRBJ1-1; D uncertain. This CDR3 contains 16 residues. Per germline, CDR1 LNHDA and CDR2 SQIVND (reference sequence). Trimming removed 1 base from V and 5 bases from J, with 17 bases in between. CDR3 loop: CASSIGPGREETEAFF. CDR3 in DNA: TGTGCCAGTAGTATAGGCCCCGGACGGGAGGAAACTGAAGCTTTCTTT.

This sequence joins TRBV6-5 and TRBJ1-3; D is possibly TRBD1 (6 bases). The V end lost 2 bases, the J end lost 4 bases, and 12 bases lay between the germline ends. CDR3 length equals 15 residues. Germline-derived CDR1 and CDR2 are MNHEY and SVGAGI. The CDR3 loop is CASSYAGGTGNTIYF. In nucleotides, the CDR3 is TGTGCCAGCAGTTACGCGGGGGGCACCGGAAACACCATATATTTT.

The chain links TRBV9 to TRBJ2-2; the D gene is possibly TRBD1 (6 bases). Germline V CDR1 and CDR2: SGDLS, YYNGEE. This CDR3 is 17 amino acids long. Trimming took 0 bases from V and 2 from J, leaving 14 bases between them. In DNA, the CDR3 is TGTGCCAGCAGCGTAGAGCATAGGGACAAAAACACCGGGGAGCTGTTTTTT. As protein: CASSVEHRDKNTGELFF.

The chain links TRBV28 to TRBJ2-2, with 12 bases identical to TRBD2. This CDR3 region has 14 residues. V lost 11 bases to trimming and J lost 5 bases; unmatched junction nucleotides: 6. Germline V lookup: CDR1 MDHEN, CDR2 SYDVKM. CDR3 protein: CAAGGTSGTGELFF. In DNA form, the CDR3 reads TGTGCCGCCGGGGGGACTAGCGGGACCGGGGAGCTGTTTTTT.

The V and J genes are TRBV7-2 and TRBJ2-1, with D unresolved. V was cut by 3 bases and J by 5 bases, with 8 bases left in between. The germline CDR1 and CDR2 sequences are SGHTA and FQGNSA. The CDR3 contains 13 residues. For the CDR3, the DNA is TGTGCCAGCAGCTTCGGACGGGACAATGAGCAGTTCTTC. It yields the protein CASSFGRDNEQFF.

This clone appeared once. The gene calls are TRBV14 and TRBJ2-5, with D possibly matching TRBD1 (6 bases). V was pared by 4 bases and J by 1 base, with 13 bases between. Germline V gives CDR1 SGHDN, CDR2 FVKESK. The CDR3 is 15 amino acids. CDR3 in amino acids: CASSPTGFLQETQYF. CDR3 coding DNA: TGTGCCAGCAGCCCTACAGGGTTTCTCCAAGAGACCCAGTACTTC.

The chain carries TRBV5-4 and TRBJ2-7; D may be TRBD1 or TRBD2 (5 bases each). Germline V lookup: CDR1 SGHNT, CDR2 YYREEE (reference sequence). The germline V and J ends were trimmed by 2 bases and 4 bases, with 16 bases remaining between them. The CDR3 length is 15 residues. As DNA, the CDR3 is TGTGCCAGCAGCTTTCCGGGGCGGAGCCGGTACGAGCAGTACTTC. The encoded protein is CASSFPGRSRYEQYF.

The CDR3 DNA follows: TGTGCCAGTAGTATTCTGGGGCAGGATGAAAAACTGTTTTTT. Amino acids: CASSILGQDEKLFF. V gene TRBV19 combines with J gene TRBJ1-4, with a tentative D call TRBD1 (5 bases). V was cut by 3 bases and J by 6 bases, with 11 bases left in between. The CDR3 sequence is 14 residues long. The germline CDR1 and CDR2 sequences are LNHDA and SQIVND (reference sequence).

V gene TRBV28 combines with J gene TRBJ1-2, with D unresolved. V was cut by 7 bases and J by 3 bases, with 15 bases left in between. Germline V gives CDR1 MDHEN, CDR2 SYDVKM. This CDR3 contains 14 residues. The CDR3 is CASTFEGRDYGYTF. CDR3 sequence (DNA): TGTGCCAGCACATTCGAGGGAAGGGACTATGGCTACACCTTC.

The chain joins TRBV9 to TRBJ2-2; D gene ambiguous. The CDR3 runs 15 residues. V lost 0 bases to trimming and J lost 4 bases, with 10 bases between them. Looked up from germline, CDR1 is SGDLS and CDR2 is YYNGEE. The chain's CDR3 is CASSVAWGSTGELFF. The CDR3 DNA sequence: TGTGCCAGCAGCGTAGCTTGGGGTTCCACCGGGGAGCTGTTTTTT.

The gene calls are TRBV12-3 or TRBV12-4 and TRBJ1-2; no definite D call. V lost 4 bases and J 4 bases, leaving 4 bases between the germline ends. CDR3 length equals 11 residues. CDR3 DNA sequence: TGTGCCAGCAGTTATGGCTATGGCTACACCTTC. This sequence encodes CASSYGYGYTF.